Below are 5 T cell receptor beta chains sequenced from a single sample in a study of cytomegalovirus exposure and HLA in healthy donors. It was with 60 Vbeta and 13 Jbeta primers that the PCR ran. Profiling relied on immunoSEQ multiplex PCR, and the TCRdb table lists in-frame clones only, not all of them. The sample has about 130,000 clones, roughly 80% seen once; the top ten hold roughly 1.2%. The sample taken for sequencing was PBMCs. These receptors originate from a boy between 10 and 17 years old in good health and CMV-seronegative.

This chain uses TRBV7-9 with TRBJ1-2; tentative D call: TRBD1 (5 bases). The CDR3 runs to 15 residues. The V end was cut by 4 bases, the J end by 7 bases, with 19 bases between. Per germline, CDR1 SEHNR and CDR2 FQNEAQ (reference sequence). CDR3 residues: CASSSPLQESIGYTF. The CDR3 DNA reads TGTGCCAGCAGCTCACCCTTACAGGAGTCGATTGGCTACACCTTC. The full variable domain, in which reference TRBV7-9 and TRBJ1-2 provide the parts outside the CDR3, is DTGVSQNPRHKITKRGQNVTFRCDPISEHNRLYWYRQTLGQGPEFLTYFQNEAQLEKSRLLSDRFSAERPKGSFSTLEIQRTEQGDSAMYLCASSSPLQESIGYTFGSGTRLTVV.

The chain is built from TRBV10-3 and TRBJ2-7; 9 positions match TRBD2. The V gene end was trimmed by 5 bases and the J gene end by 0 bases; junction bases not matched to a gene: 8. CDR3 length equals 16 residues. The germline gives CDR1 ENHRY, CDR2 SYGVKD. CDR3 in DNA: TGTGCCATCAGTCCGGACTGGACTAGCGTCTCCTACGAGCAGTACTTC. Translated: CAISPDWTSVSYEQYF.

V is TRBV2 and J is TRBJ2-7; 7 nucleotides align to TRBD1. This CDR3 has 14 residues. CDR1 and CDR2 from the germline V gene are SNHLY and FYNNEI. The ends lost 5 bases at V and 1 base at J; junction bases unmatched: 5. CDR3 nucleotides: TGTGCCAGCAGTTCGGACAGGTCTTCCTACGAGCAGTACTTC. Translating it yields CASSSDRSSYEQYF.

This chain links TRBV19 with TRBJ2-2; tentative D call: TRBD1 (6 bases). The CDR3 covers 15 residues. Trimming pared 1 base from V and 0 bases from J, leaving 6 bases between. Germline V gives CDR1 LNHDA, CDR2 SQIVND (reference sequence). The CDR3 loop reads CASSIGTANTGELFF. In DNA, the CDR3 is TGTGCCAGTAGTATAGGGACAGCGAACACCGGGGAGCTGTTTTTT.

J is TRBJ1-4 and V is TRBV5-8; D is possibly TRBD1 (6 bases). Germline V CDR1 and CDR2: SGHTS, YDEGEE. The CDR3 has 12 residues. Trimming left V 0 bases short and J 16 bases short, with 13 bases between. The CDR3 DNA reads as TGTGCCAGCAGCTTGGTGGCAGGGGAACCGTTTTTT. It codes for CASSLVAGEPFF.